These T cell receptor beta chains were read from a single sample in a study of PD-1 blockade in classical Hodgkin lymphoma. Profiling relied on immunoSEQ multiplex PCR, and the TCRdb table lists in-frame clones only, not all of them. The top ten clones hold over 2% of a sample with approximately 35,000 clones, 90% to 95% of them seen once. The source material was peripheral blood mononuclear cells (PBMCs). The receptor set was obtained from a human donor with classical Hodgkin lymphoma. Each CDR3 is given with its conserved first and last residue. Each record gives: D gene, J gene, clone size, V gene, CDR3 DNA, CDR3 protein. A D gene is named only where the DNA matches it firmly. Some rows mark clone size as missing; the rest say once, few, many or name a class of expanded clone.

d_call: .; j_call: TRBJ1-2; clone_size: .; v_call: TRBV18; cdr3_nt: TGTGCCAGCTCAGAGGCGGCGGGATTTAGCTATGGCTACACCTTC; cdr3_aa: CASSEAAGFSYGYTF
d_call: .; j_call: TRBJ1-5; clone_size: .; v_call: TRBV13; cdr3_nt: TGTGCCAGCAGCTTAGGCGGGGATCAGCCCCAGCATTTT; cdr3_aa: CASSLGGDQPQHF
d_call: TRBD1; j_call: TRBJ1-2; clone_size: .; v_call: TRBV14; cdr3_nt: TGTGCCAGCAGCCCGGGGACAGGAGCTTACTATGGCTACACCTTC; cdr3_aa: CASSPGTGAYYGYTF
d_call: .; j_call: TRBJ2-3; clone_size: .; v_call: TRBV15; cdr3_nt: TGTGCCACCTGCCGGGACCCCGCGTCAGATACGCAGTATTTT; cdr3_aa: CATCRDPASDTQYF
d_call: .; j_call: TRBJ1-1; clone_size: .; v_call: TRBV5-1; cdr3_nt: TGCGCCAGCAGCTTGTCTCTGAACACTGAAGCTTTCTTT; cdr3_aa: CASSLSLNTEAFF
d_call: .; j_call: TRBJ2-1; clone_size: .; v_call: TRBV6-7; cdr3_nt: TGTGCCAGCAGTTCTCGTCTTAGTAACAATGAGCAGTTCTTC; cdr3_aa: CASSSRLSNNEQFF
d_call: .; j_call: TRBJ1-2; clone_size: .; v_call: TRBV9; cdr3_nt: TGTGCCAGCAGCCCACACTCCCCCCTAACTAACTATGGCTACACCTTC; cdr3_aa: CASSPHSPLTNYGYTF
d_call: .; j_call: TRBJ1-1; clone_size: .; v_call: TRBV11-1; cdr3_nt: TGTGCCAGCAGCTTAGGCGGACGCGGCGGGGGAACTGAAGCTTTCTTT; cdr3_aa: CASSLGGRGGGTEAFF
d_call: TRBD1; j_call: TRBJ1-2; clone_size: .; v_call: TRBV10-2; cdr3_nt: TGCGCCAGCAGTGATGGCCAGGGGGCGGGCTACACCTTC; cdr3_aa: CASSDGQGAGYTF
d_call: TRBD1; j_call: TRBJ1-4; clone_size: .; v_call: TRBV7-8; cdr3_nt: TGTGCCAGCAGCAAACGGGACAGCCATAATGAAAAACTGTTTTTT; cdr3_aa: CASSKRDSHNEKLFF
d_call: .; j_call: TRBJ2-1; clone_size: .; v_call: TRBV4-1; cdr3_nt: TGCGCCAGCAGCCAGTGGGAAAGGAGCTCCTACAATGAGCAGTTCTTC; cdr3_aa: CASSQWERSSYNEQFF
d_call: .; j_call: TRBJ1-1; clone_size: .; v_call: TRBV29-1; cdr3_nt: TGCAGCGGGGGGACCTTCCCGACTGAAGCTTTCTTT; cdr3_aa: CSGGTFPTEAFF
d_call: TRBD2; j_call: TRBJ2-3; clone_size: .; v_call: TRBV5-6; cdr3_nt: TGTGCCAGCCGACGGGGGGAAACAGATACGCAGTATTTT; cdr3_aa: CASRRGETDTQYF
d_call: .; j_call: TRBJ2-6; clone_size: .; v_call: TRBV9; cdr3_nt: TGTGCCAGCAGCGCCAGGGGAGGCGGGGCCAACGTCCTGACTTTC; cdr3_aa: CASSARGGGANVLTF
d_call: TRBD2; j_call: TRBJ2-2; clone_size: .; v_call: TRBV6-4; cdr3_nt: TGTGCCAGCAGCTTTAGCGGGAGCGTCACCGGGGAGCTGTTTTTT; cdr3_aa: CASSFSGSVTGELFF
d_call: .; j_call: TRBJ2-7; clone_size: .; v_call: TRBV2; cdr3_nt: TGTGCCAGCAGTGAAGGGGAGAGCTACGAGCAGTACTTC; cdr3_aa: CASSEGESYEQYF
d_call: TRBD2; j_call: TRBJ2-4; clone_size: .; v_call: TRBV19; cdr3_nt: TGTGCCAGTAGTATAGCGACTAGCGGGAGCATAAACATTCAGTACTTC; cdr3_aa: CASSIATSGSINIQYF
d_call: .; j_call: TRBJ1-1; clone_size: few; v_call: TRBV30; cdr3_nt: TGTGCCTGGAAACACCGAATGAACACTGAAGCTTTCTTT; cdr3_aa: CAWKHRMNTEAFF
d_call: TRBD1; j_call: TRBJ2-7; clone_size: once; v_call: TRBV29-1; cdr3_nt: TGCAGCGTTGAAGTTCGGACAGGGGGAACCTACGAGCAGTACTTC; cdr3_aa: CSVEVRTGGTYEQYF
d_call: .; j_call: TRBJ2-5; clone_size: .; v_call: TRBV5-4; cdr3_nt: TGTGCCAGCAGCGTCGACTCGACTAGGCGAGAGACCCAGTACTTC; cdr3_aa: CASSVDSTRRETQYF
d_call: .; j_call: TRBJ2-7; clone_size: .; v_call: TRBV5-8; cdr3_nt: TGTGCCAGCAGCTTTAAGGGCCTCTTC; cdr3_aa: CASSFKGLF
d_call: .; j_call: TRBJ1-4; clone_size: .; v_call: TRBV7-9; cdr3_nt: TGTGCCAGCAGCTTACATATAACTCGGGAAAAACTGTTTTTT; cdr3_aa: CASSLHITREKLFF
d_call: .; j_call: TRBJ1-2; clone_size: once; v_call: TRBV29-1; cdr3_nt: TGCAGCGTTGAAAGACTGTATGGCTACACCTTC; cdr3_aa: CSVERLYGYTF
d_call: .; j_call: TRBJ1-1; clone_size: once; v_call: TRBV29-1; cdr3_nt: TGCAGCGGCTATCAAGACACTGAAGCTTTCTTT; cdr3_aa: CSGYQDTEAFF
d_call: .; j_call: TRBJ2-4; clone_size: .; v_call: TRBV9; cdr3_nt: TGTGCCAGCAGCGTAGGAGAAGGGGTGGCCAAAAACATTCAGTACTTC; cdr3_aa: CASSVGEGVAKNIQYF
d_call: TRBD1; j_call: TRBJ1-6; clone_size: .; v_call: TRBV5-1; cdr3_nt: TGCGCCAGCAGCCGCGACAGGGGAAGTGGTTCACCCCTCCACTTT; cdr3_aa: CASSRDRGSGSPLHF
d_call: .; j_call: TRBJ2-7; clone_size: .; v_call: TRBV15; cdr3_nt: TGTGCCACCAGCAGATGGCCCTACGAGCAGTACTTC; cdr3_aa: CATSRWPYEQYF
d_call: .; j_call: TRBJ1-4; clone_size: .; v_call: TRBV7-9; cdr3_nt: TGTGCCAGCAGCTCTGGGGGAAATGAAAAACTGTTTTTT; cdr3_aa: CASSSGGNEKLFF
d_call: .; j_call: TRBJ1-2; clone_size: .; v_call: TRBV27; cdr3_nt: TGTGCCAGCACCCGGACGCCGCTTTCTGGCTACACCTTC; cdr3_aa: CASTRTPLSGYTF
d_call: TRBD2; j_call: TRBJ2-3; clone_size: .; v_call: TRBV7-2; cdr3_nt: TGTGCCAGCAGCCTAGGACTAGCGGGAAATACGCAGTATTTT; cdr3_aa: CASSLGLAGNTQYF
d_call: .; j_call: TRBJ2-3; clone_size: .; v_call: TRBV10-3; cdr3_nt: TGTGCCACCTCTTTTAACACAGATACGCAGTATTTT; cdr3_aa: CATSFNTDTQYF
d_call: TRBD2; j_call: TRBJ2-7; clone_size: .; v_call: TRBV9; cdr3_nt: TGTGCCAGCAGCGTCGGCGGGGGAAACTACGAGCAGTACTTC; cdr3_aa: CASSVGGGNYEQYF
d_call: .; j_call: TRBJ2-1; clone_size: .; v_call: TRBV11-2; cdr3_nt: TGTGCCAGCAGCTTAGATTGGGTGTTAGCCTCCTACAATGAGCAGTTCTTC; cdr3_aa: CASSLDWVLASYNEQFF
d_call: .; j_call: TRBJ2-1; clone_size: .; v_call: TRBV5-8; cdr3_nt: TGTGCCAGCAGCTTCGAGACGGACTTCAATGAGCAGTTCTTC; cdr3_aa: CASSFETDFNEQFF
d_call: .; j_call: TRBJ2-2; clone_size: .; v_call: TRBV27; cdr3_nt: TGTGCCAGCAGTTTCCTGGGCGGGGAGCTGTTTTTT; cdr3_aa: CASSFLGGELFF
d_call: .; j_call: TRBJ2-7; clone_size: once; v_call: TRBV25-1; cdr3_nt: TGTGCCAGCAGTGAGTCCCCTACAGGCGAGCAGTACTTC; cdr3_aa: CASSESPTGEQYF
d_call: .; j_call: TRBJ1-3; clone_size: .; v_call: TRBV5-1; cdr3_nt: TGCGCCAGCAGTCGCGAGGGAAACACCATATATTTT; cdr3_aa: CASSREGNTIYF
d_call: .; j_call: TRBJ1-4; clone_size: .; v_call: TRBV18; cdr3_nt: TGTGCCAGCTCACCAGAGGGTAGTAGGACTAATGAAAAACTGTTTTTT; cdr3_aa: CASSPEGSRTNEKLFF
d_call: .; j_call: TRBJ1-1; clone_size: .; v_call: TRBV5-4; cdr3_nt: TGTGCCAGCAGCCCCACGGGGTCAGCGAACACTGAAGCTTTCTTT; cdr3_aa: CASSPTGSANTEAFF
d_call: TRBD1; j_call: TRBJ1-1; clone_size: .; v_call: TRBV19; cdr3_nt: TGTGCCAGTATTGAAGTGGGACAGGGGAACACTGAAGCTTTCTTT; cdr3_aa: CASIEVGQGNTEAFF
d_call: TRBD2; j_call: TRBJ2-1; clone_size: .; v_call: TRBV7-1; cdr3_nt: TGTGCCAGCAGCTCTCTTAATATAGACCCCGGGACTAGCGGGAGCTTTGAAGGCTACAATGAGCAGTTCTTC; cdr3_aa: CASSSLNIDPGTSGSFEGYNEQFF
d_call: .; j_call: TRBJ1-5; clone_size: .; v_call: TRBV7-2; cdr3_nt: TGTGCCAGCAGCTTAAGGGCCGATCAGCCCCAGCATTTT; cdr3_aa: CASSLRADQPQHF
d_call: TRBD1; j_call: TRBJ2-3; clone_size: .; v_call: TRBV14; cdr3_nt: TGTGCCAGCAGCCAATATGACAGGGTCATCACAGATACGCAGTATTTT; cdr3_aa: CASSQYDRVITDTQYF
d_call: .; j_call: TRBJ2-3; clone_size: once; v_call: TRBV5-1; cdr3_nt: TGCGCCAGCAGCGCCTCCCCTTTAGGTACAGATACGCAGTATTTT; cdr3_aa: CASSASPLGTDTQYF
d_call: .; j_call: TRBJ1-2; clone_size: .; v_call: TRBV6-5; cdr3_nt: TGTGCCAGCAAGGGGTCCTCTAACTATGGCTACACCTTC; cdr3_aa: CASKGSSNYGYTF
d_call: TRBD2; j_call: TRBJ2-7; clone_size: .; v_call: TRBV15; cdr3_nt: TGTGCCACCAGTGATAGCGGGAGACTCTACGAGCAGTACTTC; cdr3_aa: CATSDSGRLYEQYF
d_call: .; j_call: TRBJ2-7; clone_size: .; v_call: TRBV11-2; cdr3_nt: TGTGCCAGCAGCTCACGGACGTCCTACGAGCAGTACTTC; cdr3_aa: CASSSRTSYEQYF
d_call: TRBD1; j_call: TRBJ2-7; clone_size: .; v_call: TRBV5-1; cdr3_nt: TGCGCCAGCAGCTTGGACCCCCCGGGACAGGGGACCTACGAGCAGTACTTC; cdr3_aa: CASSLDPPGQGTYEQYF
d_call: .; j_call: TRBJ2-3; clone_size: once; v_call: TRBV21-1; cdr3_nt: TGTGCCAGCAGCAAAGGGGGAACAGATACGCAGTATTTT; cdr3_aa: CASSKGGTDTQYF
d_call: TRBD1; j_call: TRBJ1-2; clone_size: .; v_call: TRBV5-1; cdr3_nt: TGCGCCAGCACAACAGGGGAGGTAATGGACTATGGCTACACCTTC; cdr3_aa: CASTTGEVMDYGYTF
d_call: TRBD2; j_call: TRBJ2-2; clone_size: .; v_call: TRBV5-4; cdr3_nt: TGTGCCAGCAGCTTGCCCTCTTCGCAGCGGGGGGGCGACGGGGAGCTGTTTTTT; cdr3_aa: CASSLPSSQRGGDGELFF
d_call: TRBD2; j_call: TRBJ2-3; clone_size: .; v_call: TRBV18; cdr3_nt: TGTGCCAGCTCACCTTCGCTAGCGGGCACAGATACGCAGTATTTT; cdr3_aa: CASSPSLAGTDTQYF
d_call: .; j_call: TRBJ1-2; clone_size: .; v_call: TRBV7-6; cdr3_nt: TGTGCCAGCAGCTCTTATATGGGGGGGGCATCTTTCTATGGCTACACCTTC; cdr3_aa: CASSSYMGGASFYGYTF
d_call: .; j_call: TRBJ1-5; clone_size: .; v_call: TRBV27; cdr3_nt: TGTGCCAGCAGTTTATCGTTGTCCGGGGATCAGCCCCAGCATTTT; cdr3_aa: CASSLSLSGDQPQHF
d_call: .; j_call: TRBJ2-1; clone_size: .; v_call: TRBV25-1; cdr3_nt: TGTGCCAGCAGTGCCGGGTACGGCTCCTACAATGAGCAGTTCTTC; cdr3_aa: CASSAGYGSYNEQFF